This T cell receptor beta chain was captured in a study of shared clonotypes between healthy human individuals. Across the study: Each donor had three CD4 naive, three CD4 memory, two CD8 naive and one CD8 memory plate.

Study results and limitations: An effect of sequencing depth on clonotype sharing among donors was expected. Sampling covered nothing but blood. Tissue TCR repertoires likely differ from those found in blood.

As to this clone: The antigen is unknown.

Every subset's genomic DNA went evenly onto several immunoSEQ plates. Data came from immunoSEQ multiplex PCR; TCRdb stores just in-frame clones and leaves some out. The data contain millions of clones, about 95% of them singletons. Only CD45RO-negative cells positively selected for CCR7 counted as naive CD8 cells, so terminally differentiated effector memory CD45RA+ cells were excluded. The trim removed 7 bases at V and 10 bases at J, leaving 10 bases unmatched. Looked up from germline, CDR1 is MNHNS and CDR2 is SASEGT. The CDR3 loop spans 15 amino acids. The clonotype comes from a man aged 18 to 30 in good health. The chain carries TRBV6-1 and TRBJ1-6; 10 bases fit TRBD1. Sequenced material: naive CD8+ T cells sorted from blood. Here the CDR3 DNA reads TGTGCCAGCACCCTCGACAGGGGGCGCGAATCACCCCTCCACTTT. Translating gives CASTLDRGRESPLHF.